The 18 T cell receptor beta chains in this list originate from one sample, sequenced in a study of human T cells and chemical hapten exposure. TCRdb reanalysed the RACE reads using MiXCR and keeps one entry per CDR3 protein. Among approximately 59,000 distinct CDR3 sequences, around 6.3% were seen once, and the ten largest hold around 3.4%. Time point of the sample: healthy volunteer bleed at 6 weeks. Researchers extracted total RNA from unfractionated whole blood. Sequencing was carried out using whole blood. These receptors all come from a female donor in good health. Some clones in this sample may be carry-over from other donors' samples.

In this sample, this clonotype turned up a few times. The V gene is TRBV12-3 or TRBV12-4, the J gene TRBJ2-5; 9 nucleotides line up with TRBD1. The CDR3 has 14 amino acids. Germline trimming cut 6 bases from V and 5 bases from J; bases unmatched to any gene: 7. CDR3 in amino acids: CASSKDRGGETQYF. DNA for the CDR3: TGTGCCAGCAGCAAGGACAGGGGAGGCGAGACCCAGTACTTC.

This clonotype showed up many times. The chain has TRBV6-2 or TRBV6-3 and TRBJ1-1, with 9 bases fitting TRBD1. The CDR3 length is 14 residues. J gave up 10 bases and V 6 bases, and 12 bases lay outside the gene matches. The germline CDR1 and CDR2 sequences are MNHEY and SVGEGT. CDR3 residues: CASRRPGTGIGAFF. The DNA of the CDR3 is TGTGCCAGCAGACGTCCCGGGACAGGGATTGGAGCTTTCTTT.

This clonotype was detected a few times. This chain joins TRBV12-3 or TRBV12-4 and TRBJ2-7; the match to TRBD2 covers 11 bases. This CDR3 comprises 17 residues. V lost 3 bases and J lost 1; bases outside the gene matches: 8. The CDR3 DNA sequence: TGTGCCAGCAGTTTGTTAGCGGGAGGGTCCACTTCCTACGAGCAGTACTTC. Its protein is CASSLLAGGSTSYEQYF.

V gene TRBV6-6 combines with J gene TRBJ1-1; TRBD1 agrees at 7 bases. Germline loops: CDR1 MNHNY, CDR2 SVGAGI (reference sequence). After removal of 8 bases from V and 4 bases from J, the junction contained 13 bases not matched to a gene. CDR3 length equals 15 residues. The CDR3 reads CASHLQQGPITEAFF. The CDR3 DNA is TGTGCCAGCCACCTTCAACAGGGGCCGATCACTGAAGCTTTCTTT.

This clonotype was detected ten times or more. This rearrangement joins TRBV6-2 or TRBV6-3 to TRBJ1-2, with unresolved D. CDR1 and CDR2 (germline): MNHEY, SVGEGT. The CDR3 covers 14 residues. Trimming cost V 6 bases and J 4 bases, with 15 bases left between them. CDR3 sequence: CASRNTVRLYGYTF. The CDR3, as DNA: TGTGCCAGCAGGAACACCGTACGACTCTATGGCTACACCTTC.

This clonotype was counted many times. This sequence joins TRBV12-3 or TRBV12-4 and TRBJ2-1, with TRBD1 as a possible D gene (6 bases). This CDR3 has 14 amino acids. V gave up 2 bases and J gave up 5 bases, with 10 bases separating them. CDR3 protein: CASSLTDSNNEQFF. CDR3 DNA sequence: TGTGCCAGCAGTTTAACGGACAGTAACAATGAGCAGTTCTTC.

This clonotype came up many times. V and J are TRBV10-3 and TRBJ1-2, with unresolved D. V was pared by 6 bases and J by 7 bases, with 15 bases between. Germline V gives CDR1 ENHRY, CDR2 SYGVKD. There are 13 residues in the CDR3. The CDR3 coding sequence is TGTGCCATCAGGACCTTTGACGACATTGGCTACACCTTC. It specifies CAIRTFDDIGYTF.

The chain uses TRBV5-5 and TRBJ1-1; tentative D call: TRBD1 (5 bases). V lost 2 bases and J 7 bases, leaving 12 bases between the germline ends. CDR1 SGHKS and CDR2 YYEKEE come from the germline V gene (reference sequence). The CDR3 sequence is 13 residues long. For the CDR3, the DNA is TGTGCCAGCAGCTTTCCAGGGTCTCTTGAAGCTTTCTTT. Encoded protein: CASSFPGSLEAFF.

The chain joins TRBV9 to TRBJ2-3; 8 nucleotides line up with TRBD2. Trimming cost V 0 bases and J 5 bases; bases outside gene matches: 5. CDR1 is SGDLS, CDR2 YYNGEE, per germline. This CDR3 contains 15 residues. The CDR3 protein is CASSVVPGGVDTQYF. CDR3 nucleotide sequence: TGTGCCAGCAGCGTAGTTCCGGGAGGGGTAGATACGCAGTATTTT.

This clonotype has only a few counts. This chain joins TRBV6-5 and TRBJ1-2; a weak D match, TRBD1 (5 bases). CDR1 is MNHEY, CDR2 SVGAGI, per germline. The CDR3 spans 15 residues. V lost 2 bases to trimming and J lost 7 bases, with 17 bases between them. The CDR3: CASSYDFSAGGGYTF. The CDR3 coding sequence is TGTGCCAGCAGTTACGATTTCTCCGCGGGGGGTGGCTACACCTTC.

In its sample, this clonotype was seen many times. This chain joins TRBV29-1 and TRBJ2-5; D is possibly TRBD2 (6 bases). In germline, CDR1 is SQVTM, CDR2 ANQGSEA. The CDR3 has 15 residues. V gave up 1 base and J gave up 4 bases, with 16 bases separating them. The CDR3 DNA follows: TGCAGCGTTGAAGGTGTCGGGGACTCCCGAGAGACCCAGTACTTC. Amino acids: CSVEGVGDSRETQYF.

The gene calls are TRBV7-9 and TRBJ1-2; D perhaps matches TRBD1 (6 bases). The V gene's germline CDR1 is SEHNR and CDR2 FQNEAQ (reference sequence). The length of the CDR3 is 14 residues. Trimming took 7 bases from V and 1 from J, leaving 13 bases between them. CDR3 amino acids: CASTSQGDNYGYTF. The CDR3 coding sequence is TGTGCCAGCACCTCACAGGGAGATAACTATGGCTACACCTTC.

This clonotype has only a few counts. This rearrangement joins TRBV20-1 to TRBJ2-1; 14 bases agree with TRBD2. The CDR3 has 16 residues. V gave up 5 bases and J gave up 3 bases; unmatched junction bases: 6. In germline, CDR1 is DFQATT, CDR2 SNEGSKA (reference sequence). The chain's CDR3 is CSALPGLAGVYNEQFF. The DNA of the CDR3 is TGCAGTGCTCTCCCGGGACTAGCGGGAGTCTACAATGAGCAGTTCTTC.

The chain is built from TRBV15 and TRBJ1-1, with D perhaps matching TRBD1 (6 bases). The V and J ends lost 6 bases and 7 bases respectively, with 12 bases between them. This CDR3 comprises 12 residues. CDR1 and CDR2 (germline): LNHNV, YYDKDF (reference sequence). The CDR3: CATSTGTVEAFF. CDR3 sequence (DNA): TGTGCCACCAGTACAGGGACGGTTGAAGCTTTCTTT.

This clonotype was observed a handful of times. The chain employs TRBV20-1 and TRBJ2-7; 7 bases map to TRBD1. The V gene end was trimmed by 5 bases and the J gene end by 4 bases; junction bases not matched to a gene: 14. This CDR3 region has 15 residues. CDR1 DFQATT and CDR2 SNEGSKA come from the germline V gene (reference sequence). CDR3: CSAAWDSVSTYEQYF. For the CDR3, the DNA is TGCAGTGCTGCCTGGGACAGTGTTTCCACATACGAGCAGTACTTC.

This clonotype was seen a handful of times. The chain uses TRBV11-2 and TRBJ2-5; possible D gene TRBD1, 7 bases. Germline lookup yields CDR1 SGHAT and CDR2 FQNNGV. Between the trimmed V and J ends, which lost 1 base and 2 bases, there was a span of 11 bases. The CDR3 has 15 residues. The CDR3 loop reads CASSLVPGGQETQYF. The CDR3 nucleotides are TGTGCCAGCAGCTTAGTGCCAGGGGGGCAAGAGACCCAGTACTTC.

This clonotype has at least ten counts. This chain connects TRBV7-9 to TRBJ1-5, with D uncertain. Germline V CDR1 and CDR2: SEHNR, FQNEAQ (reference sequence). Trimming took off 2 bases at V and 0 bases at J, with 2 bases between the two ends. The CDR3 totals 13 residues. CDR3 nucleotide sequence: TGTGCCAGCAGCTTATTTAGCAATCAGCCCCAGCATTTT. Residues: CASSLFSNQPQHF.

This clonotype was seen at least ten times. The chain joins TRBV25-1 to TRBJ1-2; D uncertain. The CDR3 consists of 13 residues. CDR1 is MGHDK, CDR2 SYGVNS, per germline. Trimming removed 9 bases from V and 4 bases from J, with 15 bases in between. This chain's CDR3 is CASTAQVGYGYTF. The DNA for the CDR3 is TGTGCCAGTACCGCTCAAGTTGGCTATGGCTACACCTTC.